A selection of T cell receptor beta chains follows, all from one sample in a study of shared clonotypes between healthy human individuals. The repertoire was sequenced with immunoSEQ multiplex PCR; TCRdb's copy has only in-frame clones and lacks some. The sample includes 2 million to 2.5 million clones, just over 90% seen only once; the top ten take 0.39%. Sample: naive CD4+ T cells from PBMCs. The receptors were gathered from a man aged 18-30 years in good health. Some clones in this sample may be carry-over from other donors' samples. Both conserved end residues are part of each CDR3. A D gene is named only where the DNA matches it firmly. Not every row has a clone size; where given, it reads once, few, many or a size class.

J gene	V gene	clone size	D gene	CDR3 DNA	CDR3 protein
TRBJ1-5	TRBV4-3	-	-	TGCGCCAGCAGCCAAGACCGGAATCAGCCCCAGCATTTT	CASSQDRNQPQHF
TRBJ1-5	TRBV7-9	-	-	TGTGCCAGCAGCTCTTCTGACAGGAGGAATCAGCCCCAGCATTTT	CASSSSDRRNQPQHF
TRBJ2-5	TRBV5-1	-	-	TGCGCCAGCAGCAGGTTTCTGGCAGAGCAAGAGACCCAGTACTTC	CASSRFLAEQETQYF
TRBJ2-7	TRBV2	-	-	TGTGCCAGCAGTATGGACCTCCGCTCCTACGAGCAGTACTTC	CASSMDLRSYEQYF
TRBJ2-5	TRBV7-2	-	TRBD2	TGTGCCAGCAGCCCCGGGGTAGCGGGGGGTGTACAAGAGACCCAGTACTTC	CASSPGVAGGVQETQYF
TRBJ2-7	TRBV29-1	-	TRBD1	TGCAGCGTGGGACAGGGGGGCTACGAGCAGTACTTC	CSVGQGGYEQYF
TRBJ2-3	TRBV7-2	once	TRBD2	TGTGCCAGCAGCTTAGTAGCGGGGTTTGCAGATACGCAGTATTTT	CASSLVAGFADTQYF
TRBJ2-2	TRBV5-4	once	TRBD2	TGTGCCCTAGGGAGAGCGGGGGCGAACACCGGGGAGCTGTTTTTT	CALGRAGANTGELFF
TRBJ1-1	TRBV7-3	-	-	TGTGCCAGCAGCTTAGCTGAGGGCACTGAAGCTTTCTTT	CASSLAEGTEAFF
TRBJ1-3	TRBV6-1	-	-	TGTGCCAGCACTTCAAGTGGGGGTTCGGGAAACACCATATATTTT	CASTSSGGSGNTIYF
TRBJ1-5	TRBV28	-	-	TGTGCCAGCAGTTTTATCCGTCAGGGAGGGGATCAGCCCCAGCATTTT	CASSFIRQGGDQPQHF
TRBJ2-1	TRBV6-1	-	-	TGTGCCAGCAGTGAAGACAGGAGCTCCTACAATGAGCAGTTCTTC	CASSEDRSSYNEQFF
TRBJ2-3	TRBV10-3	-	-	TGTGCCATCAGTGAGAAGCGGGATACGCAGTATTTT	CAISEKRDTQYF
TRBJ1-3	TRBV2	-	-	TGTGCCAGCAGTGAGGGGAACACCATATATTTT	CASSEGNTIYF
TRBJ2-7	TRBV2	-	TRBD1	TGTGCCAGCAGAATATACGGGACAGGTATCGACGAGCAGTACTTC	CASRIYGTGIDEQYF
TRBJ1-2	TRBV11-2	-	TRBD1	TGTGCCAGCAGCTTAGGGGATGACAGGGGCGGCTACACCTTC	CASSLGDDRGGYTF
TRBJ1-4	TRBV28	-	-	TGTGCCAGCAGTGGGACGGGGAGTGGAAATGAAAAACTGTTTTTT	CASSGTGSGNEKLFF
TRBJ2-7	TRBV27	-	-	TGTGCCAGCAGTTTATCAATGAGGGCCGTTGGGGAGCAGTACTTC	CASSLSMRAVGEQYF
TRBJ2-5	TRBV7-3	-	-	TGTGCCAGCAGCTTAACATCTCAGCAACAAGAGACCCAGTACTTC	CASSLTSQQQETQYF
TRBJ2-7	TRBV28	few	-	TGTGCCAGCAGTCCACAGGGCTACGAGCAGTACTTC	CASSPQGYEQYF
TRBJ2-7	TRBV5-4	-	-	TGTGCCAGCAGCTTTGCGGGGACCCATTCCTACGAGCAGTACTTC	CASSFAGTHSYEQYF
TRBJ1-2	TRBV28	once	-	TGTGCCAGCAGTACCAAGGCAGTTCTAAACTATGGCTACACCTTC	CASSTKAVLNYGYTF
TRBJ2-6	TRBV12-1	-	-	TGTGCCAGCAAGGACAGGAGGATCTCTGGGGCCAACGTCCTGACTTTC	CASKDRRISGANVLTF
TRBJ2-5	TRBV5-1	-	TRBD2	TGCGCCAGCAGCTTGGATGGGACTAGCTTGGAGACCCAGTACTTC	CASSLDGTSLETQYF
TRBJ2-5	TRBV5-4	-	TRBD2	TGTGCCAGCACCGGAGCGGGAGAAATTATGGAGACCCAGTACTTC	CASTGAGEIMETQYF
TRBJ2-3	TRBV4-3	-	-	TGCGCCAGCAGCCAGCAGGGACGGCCTAGCACAGATACGCAGTATTTT	CASSQQGRPSTDTQYF
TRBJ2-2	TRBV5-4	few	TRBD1	TGTGCCAGCCAACCAGACAGGGAGGGGGAGCTGTTTTTT	CASQPDREGELFF
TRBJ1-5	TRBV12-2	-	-	TGTGCAAGTCGCTTAGAAATAGTCCATCAGCCCCAGCATTTT	CASRLEIVHQPQHF
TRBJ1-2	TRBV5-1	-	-	TGCGCCAGCAGCTCTGGACAAAGCTATGGCTACACCTTC	CASSSGQSYGYTF
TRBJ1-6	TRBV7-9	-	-	TGTGCCAGCAGCTTTGTTGAGAATTCACCCCTCCACTTT	CASSFVENSPLHF
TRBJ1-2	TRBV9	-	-	TGTGCCAGCAGCGTAGGTTACAGCAAAAACTATGGCTACACCTTC	CASSVGYSKNYGYTF
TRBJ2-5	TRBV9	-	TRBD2	TGTGCCAGCAGCGTACGGGCTAGCGGGGCCCAAGAGACCCAGTACTTC	CASSVRASGAQETQYF
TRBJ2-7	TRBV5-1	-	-	TGCGCCAGCAGCCCGACACCAGGGGGGCGATACGGAGACTTC	CASSPTPGGRYGDF
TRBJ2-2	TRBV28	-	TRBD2	TGTGCCAGCAATTTGGCGGGGGCCGGGGAGCTGTTTTTT	CASNLAGAGELFF
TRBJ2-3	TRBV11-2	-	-	TGTGCCAGCAGCTTAGCGGGAGGCACAGATACGCAGTATTTT	CASSLAGGTDTQYF
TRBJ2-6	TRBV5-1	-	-	TGCGCCAGCAGCTTGTATGGTTTTGGCAGCCTCTCTGGGGCCAACGTCCTGACTTTC	CASSLYGFGSLSGANVLTF
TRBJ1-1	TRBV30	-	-	TGTGCCTGGAGTGTAAAAAGGCTCCGCACTGAAGCTTTCTTT	CAWSVKRLRTEAFF
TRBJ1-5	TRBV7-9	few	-	TGTGCCAGCAGCTCAGGTTCCCAGCCCCAGCATTTT	CASSSGSQPQHF
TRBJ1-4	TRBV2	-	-	TGTGCCAGCAGTAAATACGACCGGACGGCGGGTGAAAAACTGTTTTTT	CASSKYDRTAGEKLFF
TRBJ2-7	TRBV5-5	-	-	TGTGCCAGCAGCTTGGCCAACAGCTACGAGCAGTACTTC	CASSLANSYEQYF
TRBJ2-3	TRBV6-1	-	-	TGTGCCAGCAGTGAACAAGGCGCCCGGCGGGGCACAGATACGCAGTATTTT	CASSEQGARRGTDTQYF
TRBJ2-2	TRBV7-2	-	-	TGTGCCAGCAGCTTTCAGTATATAGGCCGGTCGAACACCGGGGAGCTGTTTTTT	CASSFQYIGRSNTGELFF
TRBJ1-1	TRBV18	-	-	TGTGCCAGCTCACCACAGAGTGAAGCTTTCTTT	CASSPQSEAFF
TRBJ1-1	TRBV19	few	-	TGTGCCAGTAGAATAAGGACGGGGATGAACACTGAAGCTTTCTTT	CASRIRTGMNTEAFF
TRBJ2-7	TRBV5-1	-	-	TGCGCCAGCAGCTTGTTCGACGGGAGCGCCGGTGAGCAGTACTTC	CASSLFDGSAGEQYF
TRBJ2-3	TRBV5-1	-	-	TGCGCCAGCAGCCCCCCTAGCGCCACAGATACGCAGTATTTT	CASSPPSATDTQYF
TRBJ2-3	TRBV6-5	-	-	TGTGCCAGCAGTTACTCAGGGGGATCCACAGATACGCAGTATTTT	CASSYSGGSTDTQYF
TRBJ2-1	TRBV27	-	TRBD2	TGTGCCAGCAGTTACAACCGGGACTATCCTCATGAGCAGTTCTTC	CASSYNRDYPHEQFF